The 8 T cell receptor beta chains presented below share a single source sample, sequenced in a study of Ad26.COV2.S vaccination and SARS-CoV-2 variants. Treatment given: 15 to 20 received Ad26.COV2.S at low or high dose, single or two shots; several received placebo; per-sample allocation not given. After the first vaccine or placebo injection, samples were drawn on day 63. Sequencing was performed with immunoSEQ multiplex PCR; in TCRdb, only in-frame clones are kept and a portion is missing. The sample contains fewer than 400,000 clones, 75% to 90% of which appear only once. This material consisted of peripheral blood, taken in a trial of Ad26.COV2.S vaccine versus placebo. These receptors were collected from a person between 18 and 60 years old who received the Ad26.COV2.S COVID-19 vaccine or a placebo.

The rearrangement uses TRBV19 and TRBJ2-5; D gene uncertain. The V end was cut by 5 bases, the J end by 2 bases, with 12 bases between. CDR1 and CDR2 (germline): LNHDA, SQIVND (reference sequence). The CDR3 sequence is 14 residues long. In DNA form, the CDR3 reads TGTGCCAGTAGTTCCCGAGGTCTTCAAGAGACCCAGTACTTC. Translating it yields CASSSRGLQETQYF.

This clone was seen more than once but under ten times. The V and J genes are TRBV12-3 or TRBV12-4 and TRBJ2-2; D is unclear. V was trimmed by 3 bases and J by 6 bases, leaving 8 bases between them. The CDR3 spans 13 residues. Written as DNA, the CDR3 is TGTGCCAGCAGTTTTTTGAGCCCCGGGGAGCTGTTTTTT. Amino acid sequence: CASSFLSPGELFF.

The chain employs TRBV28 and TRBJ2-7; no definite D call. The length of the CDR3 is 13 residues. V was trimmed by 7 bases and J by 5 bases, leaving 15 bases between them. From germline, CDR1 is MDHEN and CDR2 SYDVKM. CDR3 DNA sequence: TGTGCCAGCACCCCTTACTCTTGGGACGAGCAGTACTTC. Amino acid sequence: CASTPYSWDEQYF.

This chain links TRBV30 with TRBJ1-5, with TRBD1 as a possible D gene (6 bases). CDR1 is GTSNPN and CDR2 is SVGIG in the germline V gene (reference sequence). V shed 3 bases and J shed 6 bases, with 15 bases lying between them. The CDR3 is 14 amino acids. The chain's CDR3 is CAWSVRGWGQPQHF. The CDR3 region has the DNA TGTGCCTGGAGCGTCAGGGGTTGGGGTCAGCCCCAGCATTTT.

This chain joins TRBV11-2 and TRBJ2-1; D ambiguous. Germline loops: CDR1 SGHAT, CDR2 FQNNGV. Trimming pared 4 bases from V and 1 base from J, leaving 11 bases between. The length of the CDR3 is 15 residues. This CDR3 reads CASSSGASSYNEQFF. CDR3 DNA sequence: TGTGCCAGCAGCTCAGGCGCGAGTTCCTACAATGAGCAGTTCTTC.

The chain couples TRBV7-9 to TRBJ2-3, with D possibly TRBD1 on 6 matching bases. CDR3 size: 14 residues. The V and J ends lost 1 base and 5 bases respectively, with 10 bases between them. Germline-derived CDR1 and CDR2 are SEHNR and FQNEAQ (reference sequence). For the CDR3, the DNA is TGTGCCAGCAGCTTAGTTACAGGGAGAGATACGCAGTATTTT. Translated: CASSLVTGRDTQYF. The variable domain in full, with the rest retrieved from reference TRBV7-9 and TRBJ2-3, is DTGVSQNPRHKITKRGQNVTFRCDPISEHNRLYWYRQTLGQGPEFLTYFQNEAQLEKSRLLSDRFSAERPKGSFSTLEIQRTEQGDSAMYLCASSLVTGRDTQYFGPGTRLTVL.

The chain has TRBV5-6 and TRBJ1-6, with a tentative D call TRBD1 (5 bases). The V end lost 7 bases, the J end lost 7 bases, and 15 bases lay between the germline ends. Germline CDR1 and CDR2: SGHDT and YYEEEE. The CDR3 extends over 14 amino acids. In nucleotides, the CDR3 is TGTGCCAGCTCCCCCGGGGCCCAGAATTCACCCCTCCACTTT. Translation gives CASSPGAQNSPLHF.

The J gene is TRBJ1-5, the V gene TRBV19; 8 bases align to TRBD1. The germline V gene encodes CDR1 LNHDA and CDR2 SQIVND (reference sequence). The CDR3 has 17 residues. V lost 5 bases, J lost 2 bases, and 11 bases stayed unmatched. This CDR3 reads CASSPRTGSHGNQPQHF. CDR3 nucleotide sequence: TGTGCCAGTAGTCCTCGGACAGGGTCCCATGGCAATCAGCCCCAGCATTTT.